Included here is one T cell receptor beta chain sequence, with context. Its antigen remains unidentified. Clones were sequenced by immunoSEQ multiplex PCR, and TCRdb holds only the in-frame ones, with some missing. The table includes over 15,000 clones, 45% to 55% detected once. This entry comes from a study of Tregs in tolerant kidney transplant recipients. Study context: The nonmyeloablative bone marrow transplants came from related graft donors, with transient mixed chimerism. Study-wide results and limits: Antigen-driven expansion was suggested because donor-specific Tregs expanded more than all Tregs in tolerant patients. Validation in larger populations is needed because few patients were studied.

Germline-derived CDR1 and CDR2 are KGHSH and LQKENI. CDR3 size: 16 residues. V dropped 5 bases and J dropped 0 bases, with 14 bases sitting between them. CFSE-labeled recipient PBMCs were cultured six to seven days with irradiated graft donor PBMCs, then FACS-sorted. This clonotype originated in a human patient who received a combined kidney and bone marrow transplant. This chain uses TRBV18 with TRBJ2-1, with D perhaps TRBD1 (5 bases). The material sequenced was CD4+ T cells from blood cultured with allogeneic cells, taken before the transplant. CDR3 sequence: CASSAILQDSYNEQFF. CDR3 DNA sequence: TGTGCCAGCTCAGCCATTTTACAGGACTCCTACAATGAGCAGTTCTTC.